This record looks at one TCR beta chain sequence and its context. This CDR3 is 15 amino acids long. Germline-derived CDR1 and CDR2 are SGHTA and FQGNSA. With V trimmed by 1 base and J by 5 bases, 6 bases remained unmatched. The source of the sample is a study of blood T cell repertoires in COVID-19. About the research overall: T cells, B-cell-depleted T cells, or PBMCs provided the cDNA or gDNA that served as material.

How the authors handled the data: Amplifying reference gene primers gave estimates of nucleated cell counts. Measured with immunoSEQ multiplex PCR; TCRdb has only the in-frame clones, and not every one. The V and J calls and the clone size are those of that table, but D and trimming were determined from the DNA. This sample carries under 300,000 clones, approximately 83% of them seen once, and the ten largest clones take 13%. The clonotype was recovered from a human donor in a cohort sampled during active COVID-19. J is TRBJ2-7 and V is TRBV7-2; TRBD2 matches 9 bases. The material sequenced was peripheral blood. The CDR3 bases are TGTGCCAGCAGCTTAGGGGGGATAGCGGGAGACGAGCAGTACTTC. Encoded protein: CASSLGGIAGDEQYF.